Given below is one T cell receptor (beta chain) in context. Its target is not known. One entry per CDR3 protein, called by TCRdb with MiXCR from the 5' RACE reads. The top ten clones hold around a fifth of a sample with about 750,000 distinct CDR3 sequences, 15% to 20% of them seen once. There are 13 residues in the CDR3. V shed 1 base and J 9 bases; nucleotides not matched to a gene: 6. Germline-derived CDR1 and CDR2 are GTSNPN and SVGIG (reference sequence). The data stem from a study of CD8 T cells in ankylosing spondylitis. General study results and limits: Among TCR beta sequences, a motif of several highly homologous variants appeared characteristic of ankylosing spondylitis blood.

The chain employs TRBV30 and TRBJ2-4, with 7 bases aligning to TRBD1. Sequencing was performed on blood, either unsorted or a sorted T cell fraction (not recorded which). This TCR was recovered from a male donor with ankylosing spondylitis. The chain's CDR3 is CAWSGTGAGIQYF. CDR3 nucleotide sequence: TGTGCCTGGAGTGGGACAGGCGCGGGCATTCAGTACTTC.